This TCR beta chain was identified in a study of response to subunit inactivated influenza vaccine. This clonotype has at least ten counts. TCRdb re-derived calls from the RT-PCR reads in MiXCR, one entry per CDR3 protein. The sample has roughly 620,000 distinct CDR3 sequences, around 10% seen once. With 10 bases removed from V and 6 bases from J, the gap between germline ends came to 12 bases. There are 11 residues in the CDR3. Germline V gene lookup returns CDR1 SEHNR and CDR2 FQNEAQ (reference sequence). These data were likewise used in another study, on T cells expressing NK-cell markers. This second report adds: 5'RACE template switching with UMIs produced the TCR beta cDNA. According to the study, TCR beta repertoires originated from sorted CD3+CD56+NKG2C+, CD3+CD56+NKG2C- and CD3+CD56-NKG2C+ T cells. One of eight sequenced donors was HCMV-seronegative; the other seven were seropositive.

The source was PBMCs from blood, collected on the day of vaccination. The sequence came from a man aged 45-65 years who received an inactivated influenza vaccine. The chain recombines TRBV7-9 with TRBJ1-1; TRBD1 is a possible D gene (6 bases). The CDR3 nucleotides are TGTGCCATCAAGAGGGGGGCTGAAGCTTTCTTT. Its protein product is CAIKRGAEAFF.